The 28 T cell receptor beta chains given below trace back to one sample, sequenced in a study of T cell responses to AZD1222 COVID-19 vaccine (dated by TCRdb to the early 2020s). Receptors were amplified or captured by the immunoSEQ multiplex PCR assay. The table was pulled from immuneACCESS by TCRdb, which kept in-frame rearrangements only. Such tables lose some clones; where checked, under half of the loss comes from unresolved V genes, and the rest has no known cause. This sample is represented by 150,000 to 200,000 clones; roughly 92% of them were singletons. The top ten hold roughly 1.4% of the sample. The intended sense of this specimen's time point label: baseline before first vaccination. Specimen: peripheral blood, collected on day 0 of AZD1222 vaccination. These receptors were taken from an adult in good health.

V usage is TRBV7-8 and J usage is TRBJ1-1; no clear D gene. Germline CDR1 reads SGHVS; CDR2 reads FQNEAQ. This CDR3 is 16 amino acids long. The ends were cut back, 5 bases at V and 0 bases at J, with 16 bases in the middle. The CDR3 is CASSANHGRLNTEAFF. For the CDR3, the DNA is TGTGCCAGCAGCGCTAACCACGGCAGATTGAACACTGAAGCTTTCTTT.

This chain's CDR3 is CASSRGTSNSPLHF. CDR3 in DNA: TGTGCCAGCAGCCGTGGGACGTCTAATTCACCCCTCCACTTT. The chain has TRBV3-1 (or the pseudogene TRBV3-2) and TRBJ1-6; TRBD1 is a possible D gene (5 bases). The CDR3 totals 14 residues. V gave up 4 bases and J gave up 6 bases, with 10 bases separating them. Germline V gene lookup returns CDR1 LGHDT and CDR2 YNNKEL (reference sequence).

The chain has TRBV18 and TRBJ1-2; unclear D gene. V shed 3 bases and J shed 4 bases, with 9 bases lying between them. In germline, CDR1 is KGHSH, CDR2 LQKENI. The CDR3 is made up of 13 amino acids. The CDR3 is CASSPGWSYGYTF. CDR3 nucleotides: TGTGCCAGCTCACCCGGGTGGAGCTATGGCTACACCTTC.

The chain employs TRBV7-3 and TRBJ1-1; 7 nucleotides align to TRBD1. Germline values: CDR1 SGHTA, CDR2 FQGTGA. Trimming at V came to 2 bases and at J to 0 bases, leaving 9 bases not matched to a gene. This CDR3 has 17 residues. For the CDR3, the DNA is TGTGCCAGCAGCTTACAGGGGGGCGCCTACATGAACACTGAAGCTTTCTTT. Its protein is CASSLQGGAYMNTEAFF.

This sequence joins TRBV7-3 and TRBJ1-5; no clear D. Germline CDR1 SGHTA, CDR2 FQGTGA. V lost 7 bases and J lost 5, with 15 bases in between. The CDR3 has 14 amino acids. In DNA, the CDR3 is TGTGCCAGCATCGAACCCCCCCCAGATCAGCCCCAGCATTTT. It codes for CASIEPPPDQPQHF.

The V and J genes are TRBV4-1 and TRBJ1-3; tentative D call: TRBD1 (5 bases). The germline V gene encodes CDR1 MGHRA and CDR2 YSYEKL. The CDR3 runs to 16 residues. V lost 1 base, J lost 0 bases, and 10 bases lay in between. Written as DNA, the CDR3 is TGCGCCAGCAGCCAAGGGGGCAGGGTCTCTGGAAACACCATATATTTT. Protein product: CASSQGGRVSGNTIYF.

The chain has TRBV19 and TRBJ2-7; a weak D match, TRBD2 (5 bases). Germline V gene lookup returns CDR1 LNHDA and CDR2 SQIVND (reference sequence). The CDR3 contains 13 residues. Trimming pared 2 bases from V and 6 bases from J, leaving 11 bases between. The CDR3 DNA reads TGTGCCAGTAGTATAAAGGGAGTCCGCGAGCAGTACTTC. Its translation is CASSIKGVREQYF.

This clone was seen only once. This chain uses TRBV7-9 with TRBJ1-5, with 7 nucleotides matching TRBD1. The CDR3 contains 15 residues. Trimming removed 1 base from V and 4 bases from J; junction bases left unmatched: 4. Germline lookup yields CDR1 SEHNR and CDR2 FQNEAQ (reference sequence). The chain's CDR3 is CASSLGDSKNQPQHF. The CDR3 region has the DNA TGTGCCAGCAGCTTAGGGGACAGCAAGAATCAGCCCCAGCATTTT.

The gene calls are TRBV5-6 and TRBJ1-1, with D perhaps matching TRBD1 (6 bases). Trimming left V 0 bases short and J 4 bases short, with 10 bases between. The CDR3 runs to 14 residues. The germline V gene has CDR1 SGHDT and CDR2 YYEEEE. The CDR3 region is CASSLDRESTEAFF. CDR3 nucleotide sequence: TGTGCCAGCAGCTTGGACAGGGAGAGCACTGAAGCTTTCTTT.

The chain carries TRBV4-1 and TRBJ1-2; D is perhaps TRBD1 (5 bases). V was clipped by 3 bases and J by 4 bases, with 15 bases between them. This CDR3 contains 15 residues. CDR1 and CDR2 from the germline V gene are MGHRA and YSYEKL. CDR3 bases: TGCGCCAGCAGCCACCCGGGACTGGAACTCTATGGCTACACCTTC. Its protein product is CASSHPGLELYGYTF.

The CDR3 DNA reads as TGTGCCAGTAGTATACAATTCCGGGACAGGGACGGTGGCTACACCTTC. This sequence encodes CASSIQFRDRDGGYTF. The chain carries TRBV19 and TRBJ1-2; 9 bases line up with TRBD1. CDR3 length: 16 amino acids. V gave up 2 bases and J gave up 7 bases; unmatched junction bases: 11. Per the germline V gene, CDR1 is LNHDA and CDR2 is SQIVND (reference sequence).

The chain joins TRBV2 to TRBJ1-5; unclear D gene. The CDR3 length is 12 residues. The germline V and J ends were trimmed by 4 bases and 6 bases, with 7 bases remaining between them. CDR1 and CDR2 (germline): SNHLY, FYNNEI. In nucleotides, the CDR3 is TGTGCCAGCAGTGCCAGTATTCAGCCCCAGCATTTT. The encoded protein is CASSASIQPQHF.

The chain recombines TRBV7-2 with TRBJ1-2; D is unclear. In germline, CDR1 is SGHTA, CDR2 FQGNSA. There are 13 residues in the CDR3. Trimming took 1 base from V and 6 from J, leaving 9 bases between them. As DNA, the CDR3 is TGTGCCAGCAGCTTAGAGGTCTCCCATGGCTACACCTTC. This translates into CASSLEVSHGYTF.

The table lists this clone with a count of one. The CDR3 sequence is CASSPRQGENSPLHF. The DNA for the CDR3 is TGTGCCAGCAGCCCTAGGCAGGGAGAGAATTCACCCCTCCACTTT. The chain recombines TRBV11-2 with TRBJ1-6, with D tentatively TRBD1 (5 bases). This CDR3 is built from 15 residues. Germline V gene sequence: CDR1 SGHAT, CDR2 FQNNGV. Trimming took 5 bases from V and 7 from J, leaving 15 bases between them.

This chain links TRBV2 with TRBJ1-1, with TRBD1 as a possible D gene (6 bases). This CDR3 region has 12 residues. Germline V lookup: CDR1 SNHLY, CDR2 FYNNEI. The V end was cut by 5 bases, the J end by 7 bases, with 11 bases between. DNA for the CDR3: TGTGCCAGCAGTTCTTCAGGGGTTGAAGCTTTCTTT. Encoded protein: CASSSSGVEAFF.

DNA of the CDR3: TGCGCCAGCAGCCAAGATGAGAACACTGAAGCTTTCTTT. It yields the protein CASSQDENTEAFF. This chain connects TRBV4-3 to TRBJ1-1, with no clear D. The CDR3 is made up of 13 amino acids. The V gene lost 0 bases and the J gene lost 1 base, with 3 bases spanning the gap. Germline CDR1 reads LGHNA; CDR2 reads YSLEER.

This chain uses TRBV5-1 with TRBJ2-7; 15 bases are shared with TRBD2. V was pared by 3 bases and J by 5 bases, with 12 bases of the junction left unmatched. Germline V gives CDR1 SGHRS, CDR2 YFSETQ. The CDR3 extends over 18 amino acids. For the CDR3, the DNA is TGCGCCAGCAGCTCAACCGGGACTAGCGGGGGGCGAGACCACGAGCAGTACTTC. Residues: CASSSTGTSGGRDHEQYF.

The chain recombines TRBV27 with TRBJ2-7; no clear D gene. The germline V gene encodes CDR1 MNHEY and CDR2 SMNVEV (reference sequence). This CDR3 comprises 13 residues. V was trimmed by 3 bases and J by 6 bases, leaving 12 bases between them. In DNA, the CDR3 is TGTGCCAGCAGTTTCGGCGGCCCCTCCGAGCAGTACTTC. As protein: CASSFGGPSEQYF.

The CDR3 reads CASSVGRGQNTIYF. DNA for the CDR3: TGTGCCAGCAGCGTAGGCAGGGGGCAAAACACCATATATTTT. The chain links TRBV9 to TRBJ1-3, with 8 positions matching TRBD1. Trimming at V came to 0 bases and at J to 6 bases, leaving 2 bases not matched to a gene. The germline V gene has CDR1 SGDLS and CDR2 YYNGEE. This CDR3 is 14 amino acids long. Together with reference TRBV9 and TRBJ1-3, the CDR3 gives the full variable domain: DSGVTQTPKHLITATGQRVTLRCSPRSGDLSVYWYQQSLDQGLQFLIQYYNGEERAKGNILERFSAQQFPDLHSELNLSSLELGDSALYFCASSVGRGQNTIYFGEGSWLTVV.

The V call is TRBV19, the J call TRBJ2-7, with D tentatively TRBD1 or TRBD2 (5 bases each). There are 14 residues in the CDR3. Trimming shortened V by 5 bases and J by 2 bases, and 13 bases separated the two germline ends. Germline loops: CDR1 LNHDA, CDR2 SQIVND (reference sequence). CDR3 region: CASSFAGTAYEQYF. DNA for the CDR3: TGTGCCAGTAGTTTTGCCGGGACGGCCTACGAGCAGTACTTC.

This chain joins TRBV30 and TRBJ1-2; possibly TRBD1 for D (5 bases). V was trimmed by 5 bases and J by 4 bases, leaving 8 bases between them. Germline loops: CDR1 GTSNPN, CDR2 SVGIG (reference sequence). The CDR3 covers 11 residues. The DNA for the CDR3 is TGTGCCTGGGGTCAGGGCTATGGCTACACCTTC. Residues: CAWGQGYGYTF. The full variable domain, completed using reference TRBV30 and TRBJ1-2, is SQTIHQWPATLVQPVGSPLSLECTVEGTSNPNLYWYRQAAGRGLQLLFYSVGIGQISSEVPQNLSASRPQDRQFILSSKKLLLSDSGFYLCAWGQGYGYTFGSGTRLTVV.

The chain is built from TRBV3-1 (or the pseudogene TRBV3-2) and TRBJ1-2, with TRBD1 as a possible D gene (6 bases). The V end was cut by 4 bases, the J end by 3 bases, with 12 bases between. CDR1 and CDR2 (germline): LGHDT, YNNKEL (reference sequence). The CDR3 has 14 amino acids. In DNA form, the CDR3 reads TGTGCCAGCAGCCGATCTGGGACATACTATGGCTACACCTTC. Translating gives CASSRSGTYYGYTF.

The V call is TRBV19, the J call TRBJ2-3; 8 nucleotides line up with TRBD1. The CDR3 loop spans 14 amino acids. The germline V gene encodes CDR1 LNHDA and CDR2 SQIVND (reference sequence). After removal of 6 bases from V and 7 bases from J, the junction contained 9 bases not matched to a gene. This chain's CDR3 is CASSAQQGVHTQYF. The CDR3 bases are TGTGCCAGTAGCGCGCAACAGGGGGTGCATACGCAGTATTTT. The full variable domain, with the rest looked up from reference TRBV19 and TRBJ2-3, is DGGITQSPKYLFRKEGQNVTLSCEQNLNHDAMYWYRQDPGQGLRLIYYSQIVNDFQKGDIAEGYSVSREKKESFPLTVTSAQKNPTAFYLCASSAQQGVHTQYFGPGTRLTVL.

This chain's CDR3 is CARGDRGKEQYF. The CDR3 bases are TGTGCCAGGGGGGACAGGGGGAAAGAGCAGTACTTC. The chain recombines TRBV2 with TRBJ2-7; 11 bases fit TRBD1. The V gene end was trimmed by 9 bases and the J gene end by 7 bases; junction bases not matched to a gene: 5. The CDR3 is 12 residues long. The V gene's germline CDR1 is SNHLY and CDR2 FYNNEI.

This rearrangement joins TRBV4-1 to TRBJ1-2; a possible D gene is TRBD1 (5 bases). CDR3 length: 12 amino acids. The V gene's germline CDR1 is MGHRA and CDR2 YSYEKL. Trimming pared 4 bases from V and 4 bases from J, leaving 7 bases between. The chain's CDR3 is CASSLGGYGYTF. Here the CDR3 DNA reads TGCGCCAGCAGCCTTGGGGGCTATGGCTACACCTTC.

The V call is TRBV5-1, the J call TRBJ1-2; D perhaps matches TRBD1 (5 bases). V was shortened by 3 bases and J by 2 bases, with 8 bases between the two germline ends. The germline V gene has CDR1 SGHRS and CDR2 YFSETQ. This CDR3 contains 13 residues. The CDR3 spells CASSSGANYGYTF. As DNA, the CDR3 is TGCGCCAGCAGCTCCGGGGCCAACTATGGCTACACCTTC.

The count of this clone is one. This rearrangement joins TRBV4-2 to TRBJ1-1; a possible D gene is TRBD1 (5 bases). The CDR3 runs to 15 residues. Per germline, CDR1 LGHNA and CDR2 YNFKEQ. V dropped 4 bases and J dropped 5 bases, with 17 bases sitting between them. CDR3 loop: CASSPQWGEGTEAFF. Written as DNA, the CDR3 is TGTGCCAGCAGCCCCCAGTGGGGGGAAGGGACTGAAGCTTTCTTT.

V gene TRBV19 combines with J gene TRBJ2-7, with 7 positions matching TRBD1. V lost 7 bases to trimming and J lost 4 bases; unmatched junction nucleotides: 1. This CDR3 is 11 amino acids long. Germline V gene data show CDR1 as LNHDA and CDR2 as SQIVND (reference sequence). CDR3: CASKGQYEQYF. The CDR3 region has the DNA TGTGCCAGTAAGGGACAGTACGAGCAGTACTTC.